Below, 8 T cell receptor beta chains from the same sample are listed, as sequenced in a study of blood T cells in healthy people across ages. The use of a sample-barcoded 5' primer and a J-beta primer mix characterized a second PCR of about 7 to 12 cycles. Using its own MiXCR run on the 5' RACE reads, TCRdb lists one record per CDR3 protein. The table has under 2,000,000 distinct CDR3 sequences, around 50% seen once. The specimen was blood. The origin of the receptors is a woman in her 40s in good health.

Note on this clonotype: A much larger clone lies one base from this, so it may be a read error. The rearrangement joins TRBV9 to TRBJ1-5; D is ambiguous. This CDR3 region has 13 residues. Looked up from germline, CDR1 is SGDLS and CDR2 is YYNGEE. Trimming shortened V by 7 bases and J by 3 bases, and 11 bases separated the two germline ends. The CDR3 reads CASGFRINQPQHF. The CDR3 DNA is TGTGCCAGCGGTTTTAGAATCAATCAGCCCCAGCATTTT. Looking up the rest from reference TRBV9 and TRBJ1-5 gives the full variable domain: DSGVTQTPKHLITATGQRVTLRCSPRSGDLSVYWYQQSLDQGLQFLIQYYNGEERAKGNILERFSAQQFPDLHSELNLSSLELGDSALYFCASGFRINQPQHFGDGTRLSIL.

Written as DNA, the CDR3 is TGTGCCAGCAGCCGTGGACAGGGGGCGGGTGAGCAGTTCTTC. Amino acids: CASSRGQGAGEQFF. The rearrangement links TRBV7-9 to TRBJ2-1, with TRBD1 matching over 11 bases. The CDR3 covers 14 residues. V lost 5 bases, J lost 9 bases, and 6 bases stayed unmatched. Germline V gives CDR1 SEHNR, CDR2 FQNEAQ (reference sequence).

This sequence joins TRBV6-2 or TRBV6-3 and TRBJ1-5; weak D call: TRBD1 (5 bases). Germline V gene sequence: CDR1 MNHEY, CDR2 SVGEGT. This CDR3 comprises 19 residues. V was clipped by 3 bases and J by 4 bases, with 25 bases between them. For the CDR3, the DNA is TGTGCCAGCAGTTATGGGCGGTTTTCCCTGACAGTGGGGAATCAGCCCCAGCATTTT. Its protein product is CASSYGRFSLTVGNQPQHF.

The rearrangement links TRBV5-1 to TRBJ2-1; 7 bases align to TRBD2. Per germline, CDR1 SGHRS and CDR2 YFSETQ. This CDR3 contains 14 residues. V was clipped by 4 bases and J by 8 bases; unmatched bases: 9. The DNA for the CDR3 is TGCGCCAGCAGCGGGGGGGACTCCCTGGATGAGCAGTTCTTC. It specifies CASSGGDSLDEQFF. The full variable domain, its missing parts supplied by reference TRBV5-1 and TRBJ2-1, is KAGVTQTPRYLIKTRGQQVTLSCSPISGHRSVSWYQQTPGQGLQFLFEYFSETQRNKGNFPGRFSGRQFSNSRSEMNVSTLELGDSALYLCASSGGDSLDEQFFGPGTRLTVL.

This clonotype has a handful of counts. The rearrangement links TRBV15 to TRBJ2-1; 11 nucleotides align to TRBD2. This CDR3 is 16 amino acids long. The germline V gene encodes CDR1 LNHNV and CDR2 YYDKDF (reference sequence). V gave up 6 bases and J gave up 5 bases; unmatched junction bases: 9. CDR3 protein: CATRGSISGGDNEQFF. The CDR3 nucleotides read TGTGCCACCAGGGGATCGATTAGCGGGGGGGACAATGAGCAGTTCTTC.

This clonotype has only a few counts. This chain links TRBV20-1 with TRBJ2-3; TRBD2 matches at 7 bases. V was pared by 5 bases and J by 2 bases, with 7 bases of the junction left unmatched. This CDR3 region has 14 residues. Germline-derived CDR1 and CDR2 are DFQATT and SNEGSKA (reference sequence). The CDR3 is CSALAGAYTDTQYF. CDR3 bases: TGCAGTGCTTTAGCGGGTGCCTACACAGATACGCAGTATTTT.

The chain has TRBV28 and TRBJ2-3, with D unclear. Germline V gene sequence: CDR1 MDHEN, CDR2 SYDVKM. The CDR3 sequence is 13 residues long. V was pared by 6 bases and J by 2 bases, with 9 bases between. As DNA, the CDR3 is TGTGCCAGCAGCAATGGGATCACAGATACGCAGTATTTT. Amino acid sequence: CASSNGITDTQYF.

The chain carries TRBV9 and TRBJ1-5, with D hard to call. Trimming stripped 0 bases from V and 6 bases from J, with 7 bases between. From germline, CDR1 is SGDLS and CDR2 YYNGEE. This CDR3 comprises 13 residues. This CDR3 is CASSVDGRQPQHF. The DNA for the CDR3 is TGTGCCAGCAGCGTAGATGGACGTCAGCCCCAGCATTTT.